This entry describes one T cell receptor (beta chain). Germline CDR1 is MGHDK and CDR2 is SYGVNS. The CDR3 spans 14 residues. The germline V and J ends were trimmed by 3 bases and 7 bases, with 15 bases remaining between them. In the authors' methods: Estimation of nucleated cell counts was performed using reference gene primer amplification. TCRdb's table, derived via immunoSEQ multiplex PCR, lists solely in-frame clones and lacks some. The DNA was the basis for D and trimming; V, J and clone size are from that table. The data hold fewer than 350,000 clones, with 70% to 90% observed a single time. This sample is part of a study of blood T cell repertoires in COVID-19. As for the study in general: Samples came from the United States, Italy and Spain, spanning acute and convalescent COVID-19. T cells, B-cell-depleted T cells, or PBMCs provided the cDNA or gDNA that served as material.

The receptor was derived from a woman aged 25 to 45 who had recovered from COVID-19. V is TRBV25-1 and J is TRBJ1-2, with D maybe TRBD1 (5 bases). The sequenced material came from peripheral blood. The chain's CDR3 is CASSDQFIQGGYTF. In DNA form, the CDR3 reads TGTGCCAGCAGTGACCAATTTATTCAGGGTGGCTACACCTTC.